This T cell receptor (beta chain) comes out of a study of T cell clonotyping in hematopoietic cell transplantation. Findings and caveats of the study: Graft donor and pretransplant recipient Inverse Simpson Index values predicted broader posttransplant TCR diversity.

Blood collection times were about day -28 and days 30, 100, 180 posttransplant. The V gene's germline CDR1 is MNHNS and CDR2 SASEGT. Losses at the gene ends were 2 bases for V and 6 bases for J; bases not matched to a gene: 5. CDR3 length: 16 residues. With respect to this clone: Its target is not known.

Assay used: immunoSEQ multiplex PCR; TCRdb lists only in-frame clones, some missing. Seen here are about 5,600 clones, about 66% observed once, and the top ten hold 28%. This material consisted of PBMCs, taken 180 days after allogeneic stem cell transplant. The chain combines TRBV6-1 with TRBJ1-5; 12 bases fit TRBD1. This TCR was recovered from a male patient in his fifties who had an allogeneic stem cell transplant from an unrelated donor, so the T cells may come from the graft donor. Some clones in this sample may be carry-over from other donors' samples. CDR3 region: CASSESWDRGRQPQHF. CDR3 DNA sequence: TGTGCCAGCAGTGAATCATGGGACAGGGGGCGTCAGCCCCAGCATTTT.